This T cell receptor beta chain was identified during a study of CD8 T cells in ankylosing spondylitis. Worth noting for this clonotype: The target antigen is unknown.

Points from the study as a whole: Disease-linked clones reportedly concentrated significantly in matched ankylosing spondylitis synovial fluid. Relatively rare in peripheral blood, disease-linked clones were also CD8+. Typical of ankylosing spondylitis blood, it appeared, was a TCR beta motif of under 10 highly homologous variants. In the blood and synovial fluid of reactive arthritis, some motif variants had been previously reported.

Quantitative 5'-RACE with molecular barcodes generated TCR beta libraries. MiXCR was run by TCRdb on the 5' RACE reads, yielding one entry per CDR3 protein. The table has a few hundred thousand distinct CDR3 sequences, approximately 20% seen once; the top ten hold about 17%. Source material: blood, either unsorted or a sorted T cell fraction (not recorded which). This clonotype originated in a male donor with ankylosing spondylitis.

The CDR3, as DNA: TGTGCCAGCAGCTCAGGCAGGCGGGGCACAGATACGCAGTATTTT. It yields the protein CASSSGRRGTDTQYF. This rearrangement joins TRBV12-3 or TRBV12-4 to TRBJ2-3; D possibly corresponds to TRBD2 (5 bases). Between the trimmed V and J ends, which lost 6 bases and 1 base, there was a span of 14 bases. The CDR3 has 15 residues.